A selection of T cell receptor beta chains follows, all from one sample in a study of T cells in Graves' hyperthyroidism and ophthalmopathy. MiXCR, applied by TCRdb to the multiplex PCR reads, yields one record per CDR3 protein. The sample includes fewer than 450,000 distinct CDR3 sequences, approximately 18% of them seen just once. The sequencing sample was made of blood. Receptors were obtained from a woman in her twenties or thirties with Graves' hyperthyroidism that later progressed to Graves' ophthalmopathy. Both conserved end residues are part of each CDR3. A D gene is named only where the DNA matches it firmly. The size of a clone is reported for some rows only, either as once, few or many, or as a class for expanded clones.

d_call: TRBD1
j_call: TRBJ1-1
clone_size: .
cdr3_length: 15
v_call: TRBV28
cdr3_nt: TGTGCCAGCAGATCTCCGAGGACAGGGGGCACTGAAGCTTTCTTT
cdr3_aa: CASRSPRTGGTEAFF

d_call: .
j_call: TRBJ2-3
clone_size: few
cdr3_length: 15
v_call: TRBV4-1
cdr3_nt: TGCGCCAGCAGCCAAGATCGTAGGGTCCCAGATACGCAGTATTTT
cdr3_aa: CASSQDRRVPDTQYF

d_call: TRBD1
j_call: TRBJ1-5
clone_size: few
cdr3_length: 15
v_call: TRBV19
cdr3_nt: TGTGCCAGTACTCTGACAGGGGGCAGTTGGCAGCCCCAGCATTTT
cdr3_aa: CASTLTGGSWQPQHF

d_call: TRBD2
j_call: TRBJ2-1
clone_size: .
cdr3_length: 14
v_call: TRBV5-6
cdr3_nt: TGTGCCAGCAGCTTGGTGACTAGCAGCGATGAGCAGTTCTTC
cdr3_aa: CASSLVTSSDEQFF

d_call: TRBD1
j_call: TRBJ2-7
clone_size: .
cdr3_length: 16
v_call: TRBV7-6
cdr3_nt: TGTGCCAGCAGCTTAGATCGGGGGACAGGGGGCTACGAGCAGTACTTC
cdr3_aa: CASSLDRGTGGYEQYF

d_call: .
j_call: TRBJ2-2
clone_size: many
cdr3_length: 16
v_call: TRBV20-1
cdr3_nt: TGCAGTGCTAGAGACCCAGGTCAGGGGAACACCGGGGAGCTGTTTTTT
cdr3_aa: CSARDPGQGNTGELFF

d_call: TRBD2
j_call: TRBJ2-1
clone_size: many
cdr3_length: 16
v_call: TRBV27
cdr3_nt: TGTGCCAGCAGTCCCCGGACTAGCGGGACCTACAATGAGCAGTTCTTC
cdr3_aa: CASSPRTSGTYNEQFF

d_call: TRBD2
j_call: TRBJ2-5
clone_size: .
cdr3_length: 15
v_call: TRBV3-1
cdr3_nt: TGTGCCAGCAGCCAAACTAGCGGGAATGGAGAGACCCAGTACTTC
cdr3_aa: CASSQTSGNGETQYF

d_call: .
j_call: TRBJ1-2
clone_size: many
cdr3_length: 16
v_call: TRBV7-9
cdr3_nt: TGTGCCAGCAGCTTAGCGAAGGGGGACCTGAAATATGGCTACACCTTC
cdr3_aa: CASSLAKGDLKYGYTF

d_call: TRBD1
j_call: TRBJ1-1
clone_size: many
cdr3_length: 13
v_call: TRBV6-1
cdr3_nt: TGTGCCAGCAGGGACAGGGTTAACACTGAAGCTTTCTTT
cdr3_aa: CASRDRVNTEAFF

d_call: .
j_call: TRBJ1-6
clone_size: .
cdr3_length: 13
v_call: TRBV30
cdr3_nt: TGTGCCTGGAACGGGTTGTATAATTCACCCCTCCACTTT
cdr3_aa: CAWNGLYNSPLHF

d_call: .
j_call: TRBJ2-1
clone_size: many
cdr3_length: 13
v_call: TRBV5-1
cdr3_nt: TGCGCCAGCAGGTCGGGACCCTACAATGAGCAGTTCTTC
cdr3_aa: CASRSGPYNEQFF

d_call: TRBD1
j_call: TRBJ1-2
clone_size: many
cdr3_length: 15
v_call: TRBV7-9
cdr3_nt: TGTGCCAGCAGCCCAGGGGGCGCTATCTTCTATGGCTACACCTTC
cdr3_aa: CASSPGGAIFYGYTF

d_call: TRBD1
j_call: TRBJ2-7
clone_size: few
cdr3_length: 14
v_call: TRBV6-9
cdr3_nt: TGTGCCAGCAGTTTTACGACAGGGATCAACGAGCAGTACTTC
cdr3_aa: CASSFTTGINEQYF

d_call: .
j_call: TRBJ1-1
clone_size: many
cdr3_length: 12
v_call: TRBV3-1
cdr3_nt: TGTGCCAGCAGCCTCAGGACAGCTGAAGCTTTCTTT
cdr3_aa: CASSLRTAEAFF

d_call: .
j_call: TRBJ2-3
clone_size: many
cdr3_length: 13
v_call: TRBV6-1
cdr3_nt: TGTGCCAGCAGCACGGGGAGCACAGATACGCAGTATTTT
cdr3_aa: CASSTGSTDTQYF

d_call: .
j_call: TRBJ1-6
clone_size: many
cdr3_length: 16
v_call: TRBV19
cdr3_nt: TGTGCCAGTAGTATACAGGGGAGGCTCGACGATTCACCCCTCCACTTT
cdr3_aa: CASSIQGRLDDSPLHF